This T cell receptor (beta chain) came from a study of T cells after yellow fever vaccination. Study findings and constraints: Faster peaking, at day 5 versus 15, marked a secondary response that was weaker. Post-booster samples contained most primary-vaccination clones (just under 98% CD4, almost 90% CD8). Of the clonotypes, a small share occurred in both CD4 and CD8 compartments.

Template-switching 5'RACE yielded the TCR cDNA; a universal primer site and UMIs were added in the process. TCRdb processed the 5' RACE reads anew with MiXCR; each CDR3 protein has one entry. The table lists about 120,000 distinct CDR3 sequences, around 9.8% of them singletons. Turning to this clonotype: Its antigen is currently unknown.

This CDR3 has 13 amino acids. V lost 3 bases and J lost 5, with 8 bases in between. Sample: CD8+ T cells sorted from PBMCs, taken on the day of the yellow fever booster vaccination. The rearrangement uses TRBV12-3 or TRBV12-4 and TRBJ2-4, with D possibly matching TRBD1 (5 bases). This receptor was taken from a man younger than 35 who received the YFV17D yellow fever vaccine. This CDR3 reads CASSFGAENIQYF. In nucleotides, the CDR3 is TGTGCCAGCAGTTTTGGGGCCGAAAACATTCAGTACTTC.